This TCR beta chain was recovered during a study of HIV-infected patients and healthy controls. Study results and limitations: A major limitation was that merely sixteen HIV-infected individuals were processed.

No cell fractionation was done, so the repertoire covers all unsorted peripheral blood T cells. Reverse transcription used approximately 500 ng RNA and constant-region primers for alpha and beta. Using multiplexing indices, alpha and beta chain libraries were generated apart by chain-specific third strand synthesis. Each molecule carried a 12-nucleotide identifier made of two joined random hexamers added before amplification. TCRdb passed the 5' RACE reads through MiXCR, listing each CDR3 protein once. Among some 6,200 distinct CDR3 sequences listed, under 30% were seen once. This clonotype occurred many times. The antigen remains unidentified. CDR1 and CDR2 (germline): LGHNA, YNFKEQ. V dropped 4 bases and J dropped 1 base, with 13 bases sitting between them. This CDR3 is built from 15 residues.

The material sequenced was blood, taken before antiretroviral therapy. The chain recombines TRBV4-2 with TRBJ1-2, with D uncertain. The TCR sequence derives from an adult with HIV infection. Here the CDR3 reads CASSPDWRGNYGYTF. CDR3 nucleotides: TGTGCCAGCAGCCCCGATTGGCGGGGTAACTATGGCTACACCTTC.